This TCR beta chain was captured in a study of Graves' ophthalmopathy and Graves' hyperthyroidism. V lost 0 bases and J 1 base, leaving 4 bases between the germline ends. Germline values: CDR1 DFQATT, CDR2 SNEGSKA (reference sequence). The CDR3 spans 13 residues. Findings and caveats of the study: The model achieved about 70% sensitivity and 72% to 85% specificity for ophthalmopathy progression.

On this clonotype: Antigen unknown.

RNA served as the template for amplifying TCR beta CDR3 regions. The first round was an RT-PCR with HTBI primers, and the second round was a multiplex PCR. Each CDR3 protein is one row after TCRdb ran MiXCR on the multiplex PCR reads. The table includes roughly 400,000 distinct CDR3 sequences, 15% detected once. This clonotype originated in a woman aged 18-29 years with stable Graves' hyperthyroidism. Sequencing was carried out using peripheral blood. The chain is built from TRBV20-1 and TRBJ1-5; D gene unclear. The CDR3 region is CSARDQSNQPQHF. CDR3 DNA sequence: TGCAGTGCTAGAGATCAGAGCAATCAGCCCCAGCATTTT.